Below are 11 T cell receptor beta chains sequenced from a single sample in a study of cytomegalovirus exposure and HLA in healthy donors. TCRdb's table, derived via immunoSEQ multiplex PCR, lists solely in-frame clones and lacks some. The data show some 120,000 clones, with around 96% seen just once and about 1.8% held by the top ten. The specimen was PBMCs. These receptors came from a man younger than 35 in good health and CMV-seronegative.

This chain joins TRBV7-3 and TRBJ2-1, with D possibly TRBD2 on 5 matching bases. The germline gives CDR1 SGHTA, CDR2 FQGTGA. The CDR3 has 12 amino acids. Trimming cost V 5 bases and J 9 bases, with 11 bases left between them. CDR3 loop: CASSPPAGEQFF. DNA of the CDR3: TGTGCCAGCAGCCCCCCTGCGGGTGAGCAGTTCTTC.

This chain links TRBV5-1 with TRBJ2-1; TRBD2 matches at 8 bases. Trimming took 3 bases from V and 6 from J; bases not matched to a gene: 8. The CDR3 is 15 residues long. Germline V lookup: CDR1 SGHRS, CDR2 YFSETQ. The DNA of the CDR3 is TGCGCCAGCAGCTCCTCCGGGACTAGGAGCAATGAGCAGTTCTTC. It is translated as CASSSSGTRSNEQFF.

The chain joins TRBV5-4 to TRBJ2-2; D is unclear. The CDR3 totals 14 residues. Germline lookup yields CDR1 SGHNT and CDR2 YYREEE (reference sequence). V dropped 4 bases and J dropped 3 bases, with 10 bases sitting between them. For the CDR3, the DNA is TGTGCCAGCAGCCAGACTCTTGACACCGGGGAGCTGTTTTTT. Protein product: CASSQTLDTGELFF.

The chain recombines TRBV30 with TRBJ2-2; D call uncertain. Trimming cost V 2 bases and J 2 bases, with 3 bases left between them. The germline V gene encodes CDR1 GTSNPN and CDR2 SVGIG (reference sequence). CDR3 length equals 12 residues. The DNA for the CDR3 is TGTGCCTGGAGTCCAAACACCGGGGAGCTGTTTTTT. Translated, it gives CAWSPNTGELFF.

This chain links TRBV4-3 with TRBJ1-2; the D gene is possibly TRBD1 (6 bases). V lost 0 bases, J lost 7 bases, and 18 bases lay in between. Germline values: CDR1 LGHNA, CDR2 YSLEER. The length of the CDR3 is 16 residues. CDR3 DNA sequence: TGCGCCAGCAGCCAAGATCTGAACAGGGCCCTCGCTGGCTACACCTTC. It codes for CASSQDLNRALAGYTF.

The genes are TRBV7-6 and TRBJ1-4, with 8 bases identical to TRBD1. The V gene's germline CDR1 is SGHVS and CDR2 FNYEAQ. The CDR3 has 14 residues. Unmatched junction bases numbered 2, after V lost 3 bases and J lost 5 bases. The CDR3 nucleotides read TGTGCCAGCAGCTTGCGGACAGGGAATGAAAAACTGTTTTTT. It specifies CASSLRTGNEKLFF.

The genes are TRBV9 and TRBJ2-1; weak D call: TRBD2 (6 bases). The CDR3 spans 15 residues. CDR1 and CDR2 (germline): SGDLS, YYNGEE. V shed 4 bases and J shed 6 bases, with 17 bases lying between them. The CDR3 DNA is TGTGCCAGCAGCCCTCCCGGGGGATTGGGCAATGAGCAGTTCTTC. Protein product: CASSPPGGLGNEQFF. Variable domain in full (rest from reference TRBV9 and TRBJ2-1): DSGVTQTPKHLITATGQRVTLRCSPRSGDLSVYWYQQSLDQGLQFLIQYYNGEERAKGNILERFSAQQFPDLHSELNLSSLELGDSALYFCASSPPGGLGNEQFFGPGTRLTVL.

DNA for the CDR3: TGTGCCAGCAGTGAAACAGGGGGCGATGGCTACACCTTC. This codes for CASSETGGDGYTF. V usage is TRBV2 and J usage is TRBJ1-2; TRBD1 matches 9 bases. The germline V gene encodes CDR1 SNHLY and CDR2 FYNNEI. The CDR3 contains 13 residues. The ends lost 2 bases at V and 6 bases at J; junction bases unmatched: 1.

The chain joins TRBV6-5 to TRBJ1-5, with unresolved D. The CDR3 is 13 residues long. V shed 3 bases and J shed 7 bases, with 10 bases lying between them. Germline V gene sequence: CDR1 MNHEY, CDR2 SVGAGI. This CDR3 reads CASSYHGRQPQHF. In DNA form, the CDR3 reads TGTGCCAGCAGTTATCACGGGAGGCAGCCCCAGCATTTT.

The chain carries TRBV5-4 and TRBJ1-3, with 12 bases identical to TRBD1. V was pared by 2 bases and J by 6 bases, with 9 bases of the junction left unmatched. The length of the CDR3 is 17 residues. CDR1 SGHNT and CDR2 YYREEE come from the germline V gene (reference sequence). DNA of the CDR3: TGTGCCAGCAGCTTAGGGACAGGGGGCGCCGGGTTAAACACCATATATTTT. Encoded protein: CASSLGTGGAGLNTIYF.

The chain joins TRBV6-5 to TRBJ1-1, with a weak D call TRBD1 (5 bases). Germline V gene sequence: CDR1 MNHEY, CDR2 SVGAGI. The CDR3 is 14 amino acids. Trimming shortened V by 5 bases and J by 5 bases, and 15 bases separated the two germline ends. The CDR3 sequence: CASSQGGLPTEAFF. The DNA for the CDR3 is TGTGCCAGCAGTCAGGGAGGTCTACCAACTGAAGCTTTCTTT.